The 13 T cell receptor beta chains reported below all come from one sample, sequenced in a study of T cell responses to AZD1222 COVID-19 vaccine. Only in-frame clones appear in the TCRdb table, and some are missing; sequencing was by immunoSEQ multiplex PCR. The data contain about 84,000 clones, approximately 85% of them singletons. The sequenced sample was peripheral blood, obtained 28 days after the second AZD1222 dose. The receptors derive from an adult who received the AZD1222 COVID-19 vaccine.

The chain carries TRBV6-5 and TRBJ2-7; 8 bases are shared with TRBD2. Trimming at V came to 0 bases and at J to 3 bases, leaving 7 bases not matched to a gene. The CDR3 has 16 residues. Per germline, CDR1 MNHEY and CDR2 SVGAGI. The CDR3 spells CASSYSGAGGDYEQYF. The CDR3 coding sequence is TGTGCCAGCAGTTACTCGGGCGCGGGAGGTGACTACGAGCAGTACTTC.

The V call is TRBV28, the J call TRBJ2-2, with 13 bases that match TRBD2. J was trimmed by 6 bases and V by 0 bases; bases with no gene match: 4. Per germline, CDR1 MDHEN and CDR2 SYDVKM. The length of the CDR3 is 17 residues. The DNA for the CDR3 is TGTGCCAGCAGTTTATGGCGACTAGCGGGAGGCCCCGGGGAGCTGTTTTTT. As protein: CASSLWRLAGGPGELFF.

The V gene is TRBV20-1, the J gene TRBJ2-1, with unresolved D. The CDR3 contains 11 residues. Trimming took 6 bases from V and 4 from J, leaving 7 bases between them. The V gene's germline CDR1 is DFQATT and CDR2 SNEGSKA (reference sequence). The CDR3 region is CSAASYNEQFF. DNA of the CDR3: TGCAGTGCCGCGTCGTACAATGAGCAGTTCTTC.

V usage is TRBV15 and J usage is TRBJ1-6; 9 bases match TRBD1. CDR3 length equals 18 residues. Per germline, CDR1 LNHNV and CDR2 YYDKDF (reference sequence). V gave up 1 base and J gave up 6 bases; unmatched junction bases: 10. The CDR3 region is CATSRALVTGGVNSPLHF. As DNA, the CDR3 is TGTGCCACCAGCAGAGCCCTGGTGACAGGGGGTGTTAATTCACCCCTCCACTTT.

This clone was seen only a few times. This sequence joins TRBV4-2 and TRBJ2-1; 10 bases fit TRBD2. CDR3 length equals 16 residues. V lost 1 base to trimming and J lost 3 bases; unmatched junction nucleotides: 3. CDR1 and CDR2 from the germline V gene are LGHNA and YNFKEQ. CDR3: CASSQGGTSVYNEQFF. The CDR3 DNA is TGTGCCAGCAGCCAAGGGGGGACTAGCGTCTACAATGAGCAGTTCTTC.

The chain recombines TRBV18 with TRBJ2-2, with no clear D. Deletions cut 2 bases from V and 5 bases from J, with 9 bases between. The CDR3 runs to 14 residues. Germline-derived CDR1 and CDR2 are KGHSH and LQKENI. The CDR3 is CASSPFPQTGELFF. CDR3 sequence (DNA): TGTGCCAGCTCACCATTTCCCCAAACCGGGGAGCTGTTTTTT.

The chain recombines TRBV6-5 with TRBJ2-2; tentative D call: TRBD2 (7 bases). Deletions cut 7 bases from V and 7 bases from J, with 19 bases between. The CDR3 spans 15 residues. Germline CDR1 is MNHEY and CDR2 is SVGAGI. CDR3 region: CASMGNGGRIGELFF. The CDR3 DNA reads as TGTGCCAGCATGGGCAACGGGGGGCGGATCGGGGAGCTGTTTTTT.

This chain joins TRBV28 and TRBJ2-4; the D gene is possibly TRBD2 (6 bases). This CDR3 contains 15 residues. V lost 4 bases, J lost 3 bases, and 13 bases lay in between. The V gene's germline CDR1 is MDHEN and CDR2 SYDVKM. CDR3 DNA: TGTGCCAGCAGTTCTCCGGGAGAGGGCAAAAACATTCAGTACTTC. Translation: CASSSPGEGKNIQYF.

The rearrangement uses TRBV5-6 and TRBJ2-7; D is ambiguous. Looked up from germline, CDR1 is SGHDT and CDR2 is YYEEEE. V gave up 3 bases and J gave up 2 bases, with 12 bases separating them. CDR3 length equals 14 residues. CDR3 DNA sequence: TGTGCCAGCAGCTCCGACCCGTCAACCTACGAGCAGTACTTC. Translated, it gives CASSSDPSTYEQYF.

The chain carries TRBV28 and TRBJ1-5, with D perhaps matching TRBD1 (6 bases). The germline V gene has CDR1 MDHEN and CDR2 SYDVKM. The germline V and J ends were trimmed by 7 bases and 6 bases, with 10 bases remaining between them. The CDR3 covers 12 residues. CDR3 region: CASITGSQPQHF. In DNA form, the CDR3 reads TGTGCCAGCATTACAGGGAGTCAGCCCCAGCATTTT.

The J gene is TRBJ2-5, the V gene TRBV25-1; the D call may be TRBD1 or TRBD2 (5 bases each). The V gene lost 8 bases and the J gene lost 4 bases, with 14 bases spanning the gap. Germline V gives CDR1 MGHDK, CDR2 SYGVNS. This CDR3 contains 13 residues. This chain's CDR3 is CASLGTLRETQYF. DNA of the CDR3: TGTGCCAGCCTCGGGACGTTGAGAGAGACCCAGTACTTC.

V and J are TRBV19 and TRBJ1-5, with 8 bases that match TRBD1. Trimming removed 9 bases from V and 0 bases from J; junction bases left unmatched: 10. This CDR3 has 16 amino acids. Per germline, CDR1 LNHDA and CDR2 SQIVND (reference sequence). This CDR3 reads CASRGQGSYSNQPQHF. In DNA form, the CDR3 reads TGTGCCAGCAGAGGACAGGGAAGTTATAGCAATCAGCCCCAGCATTTT.

The V call is TRBV7-2, the J call TRBJ1-2; weak D call: TRBD1 (6 bases). From germline, CDR1 is SGHTA and CDR2 FQGNSA. V was shortened by 3 bases and J by 1 base, with 12 bases between the two germline ends. The CDR3 contains 15 residues. The CDR3 DNA sequence: TGTGCCAGCAGCTTGTTTGGCAGGGGTAACTATGGCTACACCTTC. This translates into CASSLFGRGNYGYTF. Based on the CDR3 plus reference TRBV7-2 and TRBJ1-2, the full variable domain is GAGVSQSPSNKVTEKGKDVELRCDPISGHTALYWYRQSLGQGLEFLIYFQGNSAPDKSGLPSDRFSAERTGGSVSTLTIQRTQQEDSAVYLCASSLFGRGNYGYTFGSGTRLTVV.